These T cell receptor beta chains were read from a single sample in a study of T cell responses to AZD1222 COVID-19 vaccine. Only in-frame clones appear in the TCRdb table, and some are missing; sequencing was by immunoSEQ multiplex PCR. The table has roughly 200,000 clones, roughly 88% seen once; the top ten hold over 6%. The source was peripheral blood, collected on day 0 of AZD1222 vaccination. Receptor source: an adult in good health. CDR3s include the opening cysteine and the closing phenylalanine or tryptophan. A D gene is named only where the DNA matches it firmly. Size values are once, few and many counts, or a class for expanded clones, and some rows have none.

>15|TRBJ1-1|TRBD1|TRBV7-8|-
TGTGCCAGCAGCCGGCGACAGGGCCGTGACACTGAAGCTTTCTTT
CASSRRQGRDTEAFF
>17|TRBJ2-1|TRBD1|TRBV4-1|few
TGCGCCAGCAGCCAAGCGGGACAGGGGATGTCCTACAATGAGCAGTTCTTC
CASSQAGQGMSYNEQFF
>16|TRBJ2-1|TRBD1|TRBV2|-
TGTGCCAGACAGCTAATAGGGACAGGGGTGGCCAATGAGCAGTTCTTC
CARQLIGTGVANEQFF
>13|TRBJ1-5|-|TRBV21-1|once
TGTGCCAGCAGCAGAGCGGGGATTCAGCCCCAGCATTTT
CASSRAGIQPQHF
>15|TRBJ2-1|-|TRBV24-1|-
TGTGCCACCAGTGACTCCCCCGCCGGGATGGGTGAGCAGTTCTTC
CATSDSPAGMGEQFF
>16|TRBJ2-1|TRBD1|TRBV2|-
TGTGCCAGCAGATTACTCGGACAGGGGGCACACAATGAGCAGTTCTTC
CASRLLGQGAHNEQFF
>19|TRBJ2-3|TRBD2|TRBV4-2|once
TGTGCCAGCAGCCGAAACCCTCCCGGAGCGGGGGACAGCACAGATACGCAGTATTTT
CASSRNPPGAGDSTDTQYF
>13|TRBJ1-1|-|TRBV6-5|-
TGTGCCAGCGGACACCCCATCCACACTGAAGCTTTCTTT
CASGHPIHTEAFF
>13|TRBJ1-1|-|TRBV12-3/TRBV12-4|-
TGTGCCAGCAGTTTTTCAGGAAACACTGAAGCTTTCTTT
CASSFSGNTEAFF
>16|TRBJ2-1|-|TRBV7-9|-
TGTGCCAGCAGCTTTTTCGCGGGACAGAGAGACAATGAGCAGTTCTTC
CASSFFAGQRDNEQFF
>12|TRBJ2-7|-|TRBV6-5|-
TGTGCCAGCAGCAGGGTCTCCTACGAGCAGTACTTC
CASSRVSYEQYF
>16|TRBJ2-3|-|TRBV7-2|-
TGTGCCAGCAGCTTAGATTCCACTGGGTACATGGATACGCAGTATTTT
CASSLDSTGYMDTQYF
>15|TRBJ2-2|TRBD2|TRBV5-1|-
TGCGCCAGCAGCTTGGTCCTAGCGGGGCCCGGGGAGCTGTTTTTT
CASSLVLAGPGELFF
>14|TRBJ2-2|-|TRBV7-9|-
TGTGCCAGCAGGCCGCGCGGGAACACCGGGGAGCTGTTTTTT
CASRPRGNTGELFF
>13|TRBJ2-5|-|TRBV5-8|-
TGTGCCAGCAGCTTGAAGGGCCGGGAGACCCAGTACTTC
CASSLKGRETQYF
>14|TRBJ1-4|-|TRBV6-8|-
TGTGCCAGCTTTCCGCCTGACTTTAATGAAAAACTGTTTTTT
CASFPPDFNEKLFF
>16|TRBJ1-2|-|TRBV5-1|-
TGCGCCAGCAGCTCGGCGGGGGGTCCTGGTAACTATGGCTACACCTTC
CASSSAGGPGNYGYTF
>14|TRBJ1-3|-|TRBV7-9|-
TGTGCCAGCAGCCCCGTGGAGACTGGAAACACCATATATTTT
CASSPVETGNTIYF
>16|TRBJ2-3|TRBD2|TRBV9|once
TGTGCCAGCAGCTCCCGACTAGCGGGGAGCACAGATACGCAGTATTTT
CASSSRLAGSTDTQYF
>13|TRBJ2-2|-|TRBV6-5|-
TGTGCCAGCAGTTACGGGTCGACCGGGGAGCTGTTTTTT
CASSYGSTGELFF
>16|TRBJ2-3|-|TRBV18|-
TGTGCCAGCTCACCATGGGGGCAGGGAAGCACAGATACGCAGTATTTT
CASSPWGQGSTDTQYF
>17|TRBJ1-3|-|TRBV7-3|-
TGTGCCAGCAGCTTAAATGGGCCCCCTGGCGCTGGAAACACCATATATTTT
CASSLNGPPGAGNTIYF
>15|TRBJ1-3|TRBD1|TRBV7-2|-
TGTGCCAGCAGCATCACAGGGGGCAATGGAAACACCATATATTTT
CASSITGGNGNTIYF
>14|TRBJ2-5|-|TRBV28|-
TGTGCCAGCAGTTTATTGGAGACTAAAGAGACCCAGTACTTC
CASSLLETKETQYF
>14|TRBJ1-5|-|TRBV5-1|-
TGCGCCAGCAGCTACGGGACGGGGAATCAGCCCCAGCATTTT
CASSYGTGNQPQHF
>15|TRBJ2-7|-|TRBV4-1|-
TGCGCCAGCAGCCGGGGGACGGCGGACTCCTACGAGCAGTACTTC
CASSRGTADSYEQYF
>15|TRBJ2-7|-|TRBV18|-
TGTGCCAGCTCACCACCCTCGCGGGGTTCCTACGAGCAGTACTTC
CASSPPSRGSYEQYF